The 24 T cell receptor beta chains in this list originate from one sample, sequenced in a study of T-cell memory formation after mild COVID-19. TCRdb used MiXCR to reprocess the 5' RACE reads, holding one entry per CDR3 protein. The sample has roughly 240,000 distinct CDR3 sequences; roughly 14% are singletons. The specimen sequenced was PBMCs or a T cell subset sorted from them (not recorded which). The origin of the receptors is an adult woman who had mild COVID-19 (a few samples of this study predate the infection). Cell type and time point are not known.

This clonotype was observed a handful of times. This chain's CDR3 is CSARAGAGRNQPQHF. CDR3 nucleotides: TGCAGTGCTAGAGCAGGGGCAGGCCGGAATCAGCCCCAGCATTTT. The chain is built from TRBV20-1 and TRBJ1-5, with a weak D call TRBD1 (6 bases). The CDR3 spans 15 residues. Germline CDR1 reads DFQATT; CDR2 reads SNEGSKA (reference sequence). V was trimmed by 1 base and J by 4 bases, leaving 14 bases between them.

Only a few counts were recorded for this clonotype. The chain employs TRBV15 and TRBJ2-3; 8 bases match TRBD2. The CDR3 is made up of 16 amino acids. Germline CDR1 is LNHNV and CDR2 is YYDKDF (reference sequence). After removal of 1 base from V and 0 bases from J, the junction contained 3 bases not matched to a gene. In DNA form, the CDR3 reads TGTGCCACCAGCAGAGCTACTAGCGGAAGCACAGATACGCAGTATTTT. This translates into CATSRATSGSTDTQYF. The whole variable domain, remainder taken from reference TRBV15 and TRBJ2-3, is DAMVIQNPRYQVTQFGKPVTLSCSQTLNHNVMYWYQQKSSQAPKLLFHYYDKDFNNEADTPDNFQSRRPNTSFCFLDIRSPGLGDTAMYLCATSRATSGSTDTQYFGPGTRLTVL.

The chain employs TRBV4-3 and TRBJ2-7; perhaps TRBD2 as D (6 bases). Trimming removed 3 bases from V and 3 bases from J, with 15 bases in between. CDR3 length: 15 residues. CDR1 LGHNA and CDR2 YSLEER come from the germline V gene. CDR3: CASSQSLANYYEQYF. CDR3 DNA: TGCGCCAGCAGCCAGTCCCTAGCGAACTACTACGAGCAGTACTTC.

This clonotype came up a few times. The gene calls are TRBV20-1 and TRBJ2-1, with 8 bases matching TRBD2. The V gene's germline CDR1 is DFQATT and CDR2 SNEGSKA (reference sequence). This CDR3 is 18 amino acids long. V lost 1 base, J lost 1 base, and 12 bases stayed unmatched. The CDR3 reads CSARVVAGGKRSYNEQFF. As DNA, the CDR3 is TGCAGTGCTAGAGTGGTGGCGGGAGGAAAAAGGTCCTACAATGAGCAGTTCTTC.

V is TRBV5-1 and J is TRBJ1-4, with 7 bases identical to TRBD1. V lost 3 bases to trimming and J lost 7 bases; unmatched junction nucleotides: 9. Germline CDR1 SGHRS, CDR2 YFSETQ. The CDR3 contains 15 residues. The CDR3 sequence is CASSYDRQGGEKLFF. In DNA form, the CDR3 reads TGCGCCAGCAGCTATGACCGACAGGGAGGTGAAAAACTGTTTTTT.

The sample holds a few counts of this clonotype. The J gene is TRBJ2-6, the V gene TRBV5-1; D remains ambiguous. Trimming removed 4 bases from V and 3 bases from J, with 11 bases in between. In germline, CDR1 is SGHRS, CDR2 YFSETQ. This CDR3 is built from 15 residues. As DNA, the CDR3 is TGCGCCAGCAGCCTTCCAGTTGGTGGGGCCAACGTCCTGACTTTC. It codes for CASSLPVGGANVLTF.

V usage is TRBV20-1 and J usage is TRBJ2-7; D is possibly TRBD1 (6 bases). CDR3 length: 13 amino acids. Trimming took 6 bases from V and 2 from J, leaving 14 bases between them. Germline lookup yields CDR1 DFQATT and CDR2 SNEGSKA (reference sequence). CDR3 amino acids: CSAKGDTTYEQYF. The CDR3 DNA is TGCAGTGCCAAAGGGGACACCACCTACGAGCAGTACTTC.

The genes are TRBV20-1 and TRBJ2-7; the D is unclear. Germline CDR1 and CDR2: DFQATT and SNEGSKA (reference sequence). The V end was cut by 1 base, the J end by 2 bases, with 12 bases between. The CDR3 is 14 residues long. CDR3 in DNA: TGCAGTGCTAGAGTCGGTGCAGTCACCTACGAGCAGTACTTC. Its translation is CSARVGAVTYEQYF.

This clonotype has only a few counts. The rearrangement uses TRBV5-6 and TRBJ2-3; 8 bases map to TRBD1. CDR3 length: 14 residues. Trimming removed 3 bases from V and 9 bases from J; junction bases left unmatched: 9. Germline assignment: CDR1 SGHDT and CDR2 YYEEEE. The DNA for the CDR3 is TGTGCCAGCAGCTCCCGAGGACAGGGCTTGACGCAGTATTTT. This sequence encodes CASSSRGQGLTQYF.

The chain couples TRBV7-3 to TRBJ2-1, with TRBD2 matching over 7 bases. J was trimmed by 7 bases and V by 5 bases; bases with no gene match: 8. CDR1 is SGHTA, CDR2 FQGTGA, per germline. There are 14 residues in the CDR3. The CDR3 DNA follows: TGTGCCAGCAGCCAAACGACTAGCAGGAATGAGCAGTTCTTC. Protein sequence: CASSQTTSRNEQFF.

In this sample, this clonotype turned up a few times. The J gene is TRBJ2-5, the V gene TRBV28; TRBD1 matches 10 bases. Germline V gene data show CDR1 as MDHEN and CDR2 as SYDVKM. CDR3 size: 15 residues. The ends lost 7 bases at V and 0 bases at J; junction bases unmatched: 5. The CDR3 protein is CASTPGTGDQETQYF. The DNA for the CDR3 is TGTGCCAGCACTCCCGGGACAGGGGACCAAGAGACCCAGTACTTC.

The chain combines TRBV20-1 with TRBJ1-1; 7 positions agree with TRBD1. The CDR3 spans 14 residues. The V segment lost 1 base and the J segment 1 base; nucleotides outside the gene matches: 3. Looked up from germline, CDR1 is DFQATT and CDR2 is SNEGSKA (reference sequence). CDR3 in DNA: TGCAGTGCTAGAGTTTCAGGGGGGAACACTGAAGCTTTCTTT. Protein: CSARVSGGNTEAFF.

The chain links TRBV7-2 to TRBJ2-5; 9 bases are shared with TRBD2. The germline V gene encodes CDR1 SGHTA and CDR2 FQGNSA. The CDR3 length is 16 residues. V trimming: 5 bases; J trimming: 1 base; junction bases outside the gene matches: 8. The CDR3: CASSPISGRLQETQYF. The CDR3 DNA reads TGTGCCAGCAGCCCAATTAGCGGGAGACTCCAAGAGACCCAGTACTTC.

V is TRBV7-3 and J is TRBJ2-1; possibly TRBD2 for D (6 bases). V was clipped by 1 base and J by 4 bases, with 11 bases between them. Germline CDR1 is SGHTA and CDR2 is FQGTGA. This CDR3 spans 15 amino acids. The CDR3 here is CASSLRGGGYNEQFF. The CDR3 nucleotides read TGTGCCAGCAGCTTAAGGGGCGGAGGGTACAATGAGCAGTTCTTC.

In this sample, this clonotype turned up a few times. CDR3 in amino acids: CASRKGNSPSYEQYF. The CDR3 bases are TGTGCCAGCAGAAAAGGAAACTCGCCTTCATACGAGCAGTACTTC. The chain carries TRBV12-3 or TRBV12-4 and TRBJ2-7; D call uncertain. V gave up 6 bases and J gave up 4 bases, with 19 bases separating them. CDR3 length equals 15 residues.

The V gene is TRBV6-2 or TRBV6-3, the J gene TRBJ2-7; 10 positions match TRBD2. J lost 4 bases, V lost 5 bases, and 20 bases had no gene match. This CDR3 has 19 amino acids. Germline V gene data show CDR1 as MNHEY and CDR2 as SVGEGT. CDR3 in DNA: TGTGCCAGCAGTCGACCGGGACTAGCGCCGCGGGGCCAACTGTACGAGCAGTACTTC. Translating it yields CASSRPGLAPRGQLYEQYF.

This clonotype occurred a few times. This chain links TRBV12-3 or TRBV12-4 with TRBJ1-5; D perhaps matches TRBD1 (6 bases). V gave up 6 bases and J gave up 0 bases, with 15 bases separating them. The length of the CDR3 is 16 residues. CDR3 sequence: CASSLRGGNSNQPQHF. CDR3 nucleotides: TGTGCCAGCAGCCTCAGAGGGGGGAATAGCAATCAGCCCCAGCATTTT.

This clonotype was picked up a small number of times. The chain recombines TRBV2 with TRBJ1-5, with TRBD1 as a possible D gene (6 bases). The CDR3 is 15 residues long. CDR1 is SNHLY, CDR2 FYNNEI, per germline. V dropped 6 bases and J dropped 1 base, with 13 bases sitting between them. CDR3 nucleotide sequence: TGTGCCAGCAGCCCCAGGGGTGGGAGCAATCAGCCCCAGCATTTT. It translates to CASSPRGGSNQPQHF.

A few counts support this clonotype. V gene TRBV6-2 or TRBV6-3 combines with J gene TRBJ1-5; 7 bases map to TRBD1. The ends lost 6 bases at V and 5 bases at J; junction bases unmatched: 7. The CDR3 extends over 14 amino acids. Germline-derived CDR1 and CDR2 are MNHEY and SVGEGT. The CDR3 sequence: CASSDRTGYQPQHF. The CDR3 DNA is TGTGCCAGCAGCGATCGGACAGGATATCAGCCCCAGCATTTT.

A few counts support this clonotype. V usage is TRBV24-1 and J usage is TRBJ2-5; 7 bases map to TRBD2. With V trimmed by 10 bases and J by 4 bases, 8 bases remained unmatched. The V gene's germline CDR1 is KGHDR and CDR2 SFDVKD. CDR3 length: 13 residues. The CDR3 sequence: CATRQTGGETQYF. DNA of the CDR3: TGTGCCACGAGGCAGACGGGAGGAGAGACCCAGTACTTC.

This sequence joins TRBV20-1 and TRBJ2-5; 8 bases map to TRBD2. Germline V gene sequence: CDR1 DFQATT, CDR2 SNEGSKA (reference sequence). This CDR3 is 14 amino acids long. V shed 0 bases, J shed 2 bases, and the junction held 2 bases outside the gene matches. CDR3 in DNA: TGCAGTGCTAGAGACGGGGGGGTTCAAGAGACCCAGTACTTC. Amino acids: CSARDGGVQETQYF.

V gene TRBV5-1 combines with J gene TRBJ2-2, with D unresolved. The germline V and J ends were trimmed by 0 bases and 1 base, with 7 bases remaining between them. Germline CDR1 and CDR2: SGHRS and YFSETQ. This CDR3 has 15 amino acids. DNA for the CDR3: TGCGCCAGCAGCTTGGGGCAACTGAACACCGGGGAGCTGTTTTTT. It codes for CASSLGQLNTGELFF.

In this sample, this clonotype turned up a few times. V gene TRBV4-2 combines with J gene TRBJ1-2, with 9 bases that match TRBD1. The CDR3 runs 13 residues. Germline-derived CDR1 and CDR2 are LGHNA and YNFKEQ. The V segment lost 5 bases and the J segment 8 bases; nucleotides outside the gene matches: 6. CDR3 coding DNA: TGTGCCAGCAGCGAGACAGGGGGAAGGGGCTACACCTTC. Translation gives CASSETGGRGYTF.

The V gene is TRBV12-3 or TRBV12-4, the J gene TRBJ1-1, with D uncertain. This CDR3 has 12 residues. Trimming took 3 bases from V and 12 from J, leaving 14 bases between them. CDR3 nucleotides: TGTGCCAGCAGTTTTGAGTGGCGTCGGTCTTTCTTT. Protein product: CASSFEWRRSFF.